The present T cell receptor beta chain was sequenced within a study of shared clonotypes between healthy human individuals. Study overall: The study enrolled a couple of women and a few men aged 18 to 49.

Overall study results and limits: Generation of non-shared clonotypes was less probable than generation of clonotypes shared by all four donors.

CDR1 MNHEY and CDR2 SVGAGI come from the germline V gene. Trimming left V 7 bases short and J 1 base short, with 15 bases between. This CDR3 has 15 amino acids. Produced via immunoSEQ multiplex PCR; TCRdb's table is partial and in-frame only. Of hundreds of thousands of clones listed, about 96% are singletons. With regard to this clone: Its matching antigen is unknown.

The rearrangement links TRBV6-5 to TRBJ2-3, with D unclear. The clonotype originates from a woman aged 25 to 45 in good health. The source material was naive CD4+ T cells sorted from blood. Described subset: CD45RA+ positively selected. The CDR3 protein is CASKLSEWRTDTQYF. In nucleotides, the CDR3 is TGTGCCAGCAAACTTTCGGAGTGGCGCACAGATACGCAGTATTTT.